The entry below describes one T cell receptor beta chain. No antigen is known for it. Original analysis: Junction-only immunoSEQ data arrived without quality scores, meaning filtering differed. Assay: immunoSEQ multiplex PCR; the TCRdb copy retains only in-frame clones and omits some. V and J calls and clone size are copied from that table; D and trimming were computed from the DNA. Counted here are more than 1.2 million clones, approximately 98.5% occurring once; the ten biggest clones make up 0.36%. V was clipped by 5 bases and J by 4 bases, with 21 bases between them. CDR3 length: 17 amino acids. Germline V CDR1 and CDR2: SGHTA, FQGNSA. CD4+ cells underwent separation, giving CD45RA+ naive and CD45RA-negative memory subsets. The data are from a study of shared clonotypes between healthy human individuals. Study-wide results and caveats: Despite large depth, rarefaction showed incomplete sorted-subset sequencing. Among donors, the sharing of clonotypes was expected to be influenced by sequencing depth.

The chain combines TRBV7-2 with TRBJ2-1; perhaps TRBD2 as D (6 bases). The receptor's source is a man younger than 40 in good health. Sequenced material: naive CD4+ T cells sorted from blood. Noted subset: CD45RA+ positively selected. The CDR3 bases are TGTGCCAGCAGCCCCCGACACCGGGGCGGGAAATACAATGAGCAGTTCTTC. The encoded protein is CASSPRHRGGKYNEQFF.